This record looks at one TCR beta chain sequence and its context. The table lists this clonotype with many counts. Its antigen is still unknown. Base qualities are missing; no much larger clone stands one base away. This sample is drawn from a study of Graves' ophthalmopathy and Graves' hyperthyroidism listed by TCRdb under 2018. About the investigation overall: Peripheral blood samples were taken at the time of initial diagnosis, before any treatment was given. To tell Graves' ophthalmopathy apart from Graves' hyperthyroidism, and to predict which patients would progress to ophthalmopathy, the study relied on TCR beta repertoire signatures. In total, 120 to 150 blood samples were TCR-sequenced: 43 ophthalmopathy, around 75 hyperthyroidism and approximately 17 hyperthyroidism-to-ophthalmopathy patients. To explore V-J signatures that separate ophthalmopathy from hyperthyroidism, a discovery set of about 98 patients was enrolled, consisting of about 45 with ophthalmopathy and roughly 57 with stable hyperthyroidism. For independent validation, a separate cohort was made up of approximately 19 hyperthyroidism patients plus 17 patients who later progressed from hyperthyroidism to ophthalmopathy. In roughly 6 hyperthyroidism patients, the T-cell repertoire of thyroid tissue was compared with the T-cell repertoire of blood. Following sampling, methimazole starting at 30 mg daily was administered to hyperthyroidism patients, and high-dose intravenous methylprednisolone was administered to ophthalmopathy patients. The 75 to 100 discovery patients were randomly split 7:3 into training and test sets.

Ophthalmopathy patients were characterized by moderately to severely active disease, a Clinical Activity Score of at least 3, a NOSPECS grade of at least 4, and a disease duration under 3 months. Patients were excluded if they had other autoimmune diseases, uncontrolled infections, pregnancy or lactation. Diagnosis was based on clinical symptoms, serum thyroxine, TRAb, thyroid ultrasound and orbital computed tomography. Using Ficoll-Paque density gradient centrifugation, PBMCs were isolated from less than 11 ml of fresh peripheral blood. Total RNA was extracted using Trizol reagent, and RNA quality was checked on an Agilent 2100 Bioanalyzer. On the study overall, not on this receptor specifically: Ophthalmopathy was separated from stable hyperthyroidism by the 13-signature model with just under 90% sensitivity and 81% to 83% specificity in cross-validation and with 80%/75% in the test set. Most expanded thyroid clonotypes with frequency above 0.001 were also detected in blood, suggesting blood repertoires may reflect the thyroid immune response. No statistical method was used to set the sample size in advance, and the investigators knew which group each participant was assigned to. In validation, the model predicted ophthalmopathy progression with roughly 68% sensitivity and roughly 78% specificity; some 13 predicted patients were CT-confirmed with GO in a median of around 6 months.

For repertoire sequencing, TCR beta CDR3 regions were amplified from RNA transcripts. HTBI primers and the Qiagen OneStep RT-PCR kit were used in a first-round RT-PCR, which was followed by a second-round multiplex PCR, size selection and purification. Libraries were sequenced on an Illumina HiSeq2000 using paired-end 100 bp reads. The authors' pipeline ran thus. SOAPnuke was used to process the reads, throwing out any read that had adapters, had uncalled bases, had a mean Phred below 15, or lacked an exact constant-primer or identifier match. COPE v1.2.5 was used to merge high-quality paired reads. Unique nucleotide sequences were defined as clonotypes and aligned to IMGT TRB V, D and J references using MiTCR v1.1. Analysis was restricted to V-J combinations with a frequency above 0.0001, which covered roughly 99% of repertoires. For each V-J combination, a TCR clonal expansion and chaos score was defined as F50 clonal expansion divided by the chaos observed in the TCRdist matrix. Welch's t-statistics and random forest were used to narrow the features down to around 12 V-J combinations, which were then fed into a naive Bayes classifier. The Morisita-Horn index was used to measure how similar the thyroid and blood repertoires were. The public sequencing data were trimmed at Q25 with fastp and processed into clonotypes with MiXCR by TCRdb, which kept only in-frame beta chains. Records with the same CDR3 protein are collapsed into one entry carrying the most frequent genes and DNA. These V and J calls derive from TCRdb rather than the authors' analysis. This sample comprises about 400,000 distinct CDR3 sequences, around 20% of them detected only once. The ten largest clones represent approximately 1.4% of the sample.

The TCR was taken from a woman aged 18-29 years with Graves' ophthalmopathy. Donor details come from another sample of the same person, matched by shared clones. Sequenced: peripheral blood.

DNA sequence: TGCGCCAGCAGCCCCTCCGACGTGACGAACACTGAAGCTTTCTTT. It encodes CASSPSDVTNTEAFF. The V gene is TRBV5-1 and the J gene is TRBJ1-1; confidence is insufficient to name the D gene. The CDR3 runs 15 amino acids, cysteine and phenylalanine included. Only the CDR3 part of the read is kept: 45 bases, read in frame from the first base. Between the V and J ends, shortened by 4 bases and 1 base respectively, the junction contains 14 bases. CDR1 is given as SGHRS and CDR2 as YFSETQ, both from the germline V gene.